The 20 T cell receptor beta chains listed next were all sequenced from one sample in a study of spatial heterogeneity in lung cancer. Specified time point: sample taken at primary tumor resection. General observations from the study: Tumor mutation counts were tracked by expanded intratumoral alpha and beta TCR counts.

The antigens of these receptors remain unknown. TCRdb processed the 5' RACE reads anew with MiXCR; each CDR3 protein has one entry. The sample lists thousands of distinct CDR3 sequences, over 2.5% occurring once. The sample was lung tumor tissue, taken at surgery. Receptors originate from a male donor with early-stage non-small cell lung cancer.

This clonotype was counted many times. The chain employs TRBV20-1 and TRBJ2-3, with D possibly matching TRBD1 (7 bases). V dropped 5 bases and J dropped 3 bases, with 15 bases sitting between them. The CDR3 covers 14 residues. Germline V gene lookup returns CDR1 DFQATT and CDR2 SNEGSKA (reference sequence). The CDR3 DNA sequence: TGCAGTGCTCGGTTCAGGGGGAGGACAGATACGCAGTATTTT. Translated: CSARFRGRTDTQYF.

This clonotype was seen many times. The chain recombines TRBV29-1 with TRBJ2-3, with TRBD1 as a possible D gene (6 bases). Germline V gives CDR1 SQVTM, CDR2 ANQGSEA. Trimming removed 6 bases at V and 3 bases at J, with 16 bases between. The CDR3 runs to 14 residues. This CDR3 is CSVPGTIRTDTQYF. For the CDR3, the DNA is TGCAGCGTGCCCGGGACAATTAGGACAGATACGCAGTATTTT.

This clonotype was seen only once. This may be a read error, as it is one base from a much larger clone. The CDR3 ends on some other residue instead of the conserved phenylalanine or tryptophan, so this is likely a read error. The chain uses TRBV12-3 or TRBV12-4 and TRBJ2-2; a weak D match, TRBD1 (6 bases). V lost 8 bases and J 0 bases, leaving 13 bases between the germline ends. The CDR3 has 15 amino acids. CDR3 region: CASSKTGSNTGELFS. The CDR3 bases are TGTGCCAGCTCAAAGACAGGATCGAACACCGGGGAGCTGTTTTCT.

Within the sample, this clonotype is medium-sized. The chain links TRBV29-1 to TRBJ2-7; 7 bases match TRBD1. Germline CDR1 SQVTM, CDR2 ANQGSEA. The V and J ends lost 5 bases and 0 bases, in that order; junction bases with no gene match: 7. The CDR3 runs 14 residues. CDR3 DNA sequence: TGCAGCGTTAGCGGACAGGTGAGCTCCTACGAGCAGTACTTC. Protein: CSVSGQVSSYEQYF.

This clonotype rates as medium-sized. The gene calls are TRBV24-1 and TRBJ2-1; D assignment may be TRBD1 or TRBD2 (5 bases each). With 3 bases removed from V and 6 bases from J, the gap between germline ends came to 20 bases. CDR1 and CDR2 (germline): KGHDR, SFDVKD. This CDR3 region has 17 residues. The CDR3 reads CATSDPTGTARGNEQFF. The DNA for the CDR3 is TGTGCCACCAGTGATCCGACCGGGACCGCGCGTGGCAATGAGCAGTTCTTC.

In this sample, this clonotype turned up many times. The genes are TRBV4-2 and TRBJ2-1; TRBD1 agrees at 7 bases. The germline V gene encodes CDR1 LGHNA and CDR2 YNFKEQ. Trimming at V came to 0 bases and at J to 6 bases, leaving 11 bases not matched to a gene. The CDR3 runs to 17 residues. DNA of the CDR3: TGTGCCAGCAGCCAAGAAGGGGGCTTGGGGGCGGGCAATGAGCAGTTCTTC. Protein sequence: CASSQEGGLGAGNEQFF.

This clonotype was counted ten times or more. This chain links TRBV20-1 with TRBJ1-5; tentative D call: TRBD1 (6 bases). The CDR3 totals 15 residues. The V end was cut by 2 bases, the J end by 6 bases, with 17 bases between. Germline loops: CDR1 DFQATT, CDR2 SNEGSKA (reference sequence). The CDR3 here is CSARQGGGASQPQHF. The DNA of the CDR3 is TGCAGTGCTAGACAAGGGGGGGGTGCATCTCAGCCCCAGCATTTT.

This clonotype was counted many times. The rearrangement links TRBV2 to TRBJ1-2; unclear D gene. This CDR3 is 13 amino acids long. Germline V gene lookup returns CDR1 SNHLY and CDR2 FYNNEI. With 4 bases removed from V and 3 bases from J, the gap between germline ends came to 9 bases. The CDR3 DNA reads as TGTGCCAGCAGTGTGCAGGACTACTATGGCTACACCTTC. Encoded protein: CASSVQDYYGYTF.

This clonotype was found many times. The chain recombines TRBV4-1 with TRBJ2-3; 10 bases match TRBD1. There are 16 residues in the CDR3. From germline, CDR1 is MGHRA and CDR2 YSYEKL. V was clipped by 6 bases and J by 4 bases; unmatched bases: 10. The CDR3 region has the DNA TGCGCCAGCAGGCTTTTTACCGGGACAGGGGCAGATACGCAGTATTTT. This sequence encodes CASRLFTGTGADTQYF.

This chain's CDR3 is CASSLLGQRETQYF. The CDR3 DNA reads as TGTGCCAGCAGCCTCTTGGGGCAGAGGGAGACCCAGTACTTC. The chain employs TRBV7-3 and TRBJ2-5; perhaps TRBD1 as D (5 bases). CDR3 size: 14 residues. V shed 5 bases and J shed 5 bases, with 15 bases lying between them. Germline V gene sequence: CDR1 SGHTA, CDR2 FQGTGA.

This sequence joins TRBV30 and TRBJ2-4; 10 bases match TRBD1. The CDR3 is 17 amino acids. V gave up 0 bases and J gave up 2 bases; unmatched junction bases: 7. Germline loops: CDR1 GTSNPN, CDR2 SVGIG (reference sequence). The CDR3 DNA sequence: TGTGCCTGGAGTGTACTTGGGACAGGGGTTACCAAAAACATTCAGTACTTC. Its protein product is CAWSVLGTGVTKNIQYF.

This clonotype was counted many times. This chain joins TRBV9 and TRBJ2-6; a possible D gene is TRBD1 (6 bases). V lost 6 bases and J lost 0, with 10 bases in between. This CDR3 has 15 residues. Germline loops: CDR1 SGDLS, CDR2 YYNGEE. The CDR3 loop reads CASTWTDSGANVLTF. Here the CDR3 DNA reads TGTGCCAGCACCTGGACAGACTCTGGGGCCAACGTCCTGACTTTC. The full variable domain, in which reference TRBV9 and TRBJ2-6 provide the parts outside the CDR3, is DSGVTQTPKHLITATGQRVTLRCSPRSGDLSVYWYQQSLDQGLQFLIQYYNGEERAKGNILERFSAQQFPDLHSELNLSSLELGDSALYFCASTWTDSGANVLTFGAGSRLTVL.

This clonotype was seen ten or more times. The rearrangement links TRBV28 to TRBJ2-2; the D call may be TRBD1 or TRBD2 (5 bases each). The CDR3 sequence is 17 residues long. Trimming pared 6 bases from V and 5 bases from J, leaving 22 bases between. Germline loops: CDR1 MDHEN, CDR2 SYDVKM. The CDR3: CASSTIGAGTGTGELFF. The DNA of the CDR3 is TGTGCCAGCAGCACCATCGGGGCAGGGACGGGTACCGGGGAGCTGTTTTTT.

This clonotype was recorded at least ten times. The chain recombines TRBV24-1 with TRBJ2-1; possibly TRBD1 for D (6 bases). CDR1 and CDR2 (germline): KGHDR, SFDVKD. V lost 6 bases to trimming and J lost 7 bases, with 18 bases between them. The CDR3 extends over 15 amino acids. For the CDR3, the DNA is TGTGCCACCAGTCGTCGGCAGGGGCTCCTAAATGAGCAGTTCTTC. Its translation: CATSRRQGLLNEQFF.

In this sample, this clonotype is medium-sized. The chain combines TRBV4-2 with TRBJ2-5, with 8 bases fitting TRBD2. The CDR3 totals 14 residues. CDR1 is LGHNA and CDR2 is YNFKEQ in the germline V gene. The junction had 6 bases not matched to a gene; V was cut back by 4 bases and J by 5 bases. The CDR3 DNA sequence: TGTGCCAGCAGCCCCCGGGAGCGGGGGGAGACCCAGTACTTC. As protein: CASSPRERGETQYF.

This clonotype was recorded many times. V usage is TRBV2 and J usage is TRBJ1-6; TRBD1 aligns across 10 bases. The CDR3 contains 15 residues. CDR1 and CDR2 (germline): SNHLY, FYNNEI. V was pared by 6 bases and J by 7 bases, with 6 bases of the junction left unmatched. The CDR3 reads CASRRDRGTNSPLHF. CDR3 bases: TGTGCCAGCAGACGGGACAGGGGTACCAATTCACCCCTCCACTTT. The full variable domain, its missing parts supplied by reference TRBV2 and TRBJ1-6, is EPEVTQTPSHQVTQMGQEVILRCVPISNHLYFYWYRQILGQKVEFLVSFYNNEISEKSEIFDDQFSVERPDGSNFTLKIRSTKLEDSAMYFCASRRDRGTNSPLHFGNGTRLTVT.

This clonotype was seen at least ten times. The genes are TRBV30 and TRBJ2-2, with TRBD2 identical over 7 bases. The CDR3 contains 16 residues. In germline, CDR1 is GTSNPN, CDR2 SVGIG (reference sequence). V gave up 2 bases and J gave up 6 bases; unmatched junction bases: 12. CDR3 in DNA: TGTGCCTGGAGTCCCCATCTTACTAGCGAGGCCGGGGAGCTGTTTTTT. This gives the protein CAWSPHLTSEAGELFF.

This clonotype has ten or more counts. V is TRBV18 and J is TRBJ1-1; D may be TRBD1 (5 bases). V was clipped by 8 bases and J by 0 bases, with 13 bases between them. There are 14 residues in the CDR3. Germline CDR1 is KGHSH and CDR2 is LQKENI. The CDR3 sequence is CASTRQSLNTEAFF. CDR3 in DNA: TGTGCCAGCACCCGACAGAGTTTGAACACTGAAGCTTTCTTT.

This clonotype is medium-sized (0.01 to 0.1%) by share. V is TRBV27 and J is TRBJ1-1, with 8 bases matching TRBD1. V gave up 4 bases and J gave up 5 bases; unmatched junction bases: 3. This CDR3 has 13 residues. The germline CDR1 and CDR2 sequences are MNHEY and SMNVEV (reference sequence). The CDR3 nucleotides are TGTGCCAGCAGTTCGAGACAGGGGACTGAAGCTTTCTTT. This codes for CASSSRQGTEAFF.

The sample holds many counts of this clonotype. The chain's CDR3 is CASSLRVVGQEQYF. CDR3 coding DNA: TGTGCCAGCAGCTTGAGGGTTGTTGGTCAGGAGCAGTACTTC. This chain connects TRBV5-5 to TRBJ2-7; no clear D gene. The germline V gene encodes CDR1 SGHKS and CDR2 YYEKEE (reference sequence). The V and J ends lost 1 base and 7 bases respectively, with 15 bases between them. The CDR3 has 14 amino acids.